What follows are 17 T cell receptor beta chains derived from one specimen sequenced in a study of cytomegalovirus exposure and HLA in healthy donors. This PCR relied on a set of 60 Vbeta primers and 13 Jbeta primers. The assay was immunoSEQ multiplex PCR, and TCRdb's table has in-frame clones only and misses some. The sample has over 200,000 clones, 70% seen once. Sequencing was carried out using PBMCs. The receptors were gathered from a man aged 35 to 55 in good health and CMV-seropositive.

This clone occurred a few times. The rearrangement joins TRBV5-6 to TRBJ1-5; perhaps TRBD1 as D (6 bases). V was trimmed by 3 bases and J by 7 bases, leaving 17 bases between them. Germline V gene sequence: CDR1 SGHDT, CDR2 YYEEEE. The CDR3 runs 15 residues. The CDR3: CASSCSGTKGQPQHF. The CDR3 bases are TGTGCCAGCAGCTGTTCCGGGACAAAGGGCCAGCCCCAGCATTTT.

The CDR3 spells CASSLSWGRTDTQYF. The CDR3 DNA reads as TGTGCCAGCAGTTTATCGTGGGGCCGAACAGATACGCAGTATTTT. The chain couples TRBV27 to TRBJ2-3, with D possibly matching TRBD1 (5 bases). Trimming removed 0 bases from V and 3 bases from J, with 10 bases in between. Germline CDR1 MNHEY, CDR2 SMNVEV (reference sequence). The CDR3 is 15 residues long.

The chain recombines TRBV2 with TRBJ2-7, with D possibly matching TRBD1 (6 bases). Trimming left V 1 base short and J 0 bases short, with 13 bases between. The CDR3 is 16 amino acids. Germline V CDR1 and CDR2: SNHLY, FYNNEI. This chain's CDR3 is CASSEVWQGSSYEQYF. The CDR3 DNA reads TGTGCCAGCAGTGAAGTTTGGCAGGGGAGCTCCTACGAGCAGTACTTC.

The V call is TRBV5-8, the J call TRBJ1-1; D possibly corresponds to TRBD1 (6 bases). The CDR3 covers 15 residues. V was clipped by 4 bases and J by 1 base, with 14 bases between them. The germline V gene encodes CDR1 SGHTS and CDR2 YDEGEE. The CDR3 DNA follows: TGTGCCAGCAGCACCCAACAGGGAAGGAACACTGAAGCTTTCTTT. Its protein product is CASSTQQGRNTEAFF.

This clone showed up just a few times. The J gene is TRBJ2-3, the V gene TRBV2; 9 nucleotides align to TRBD2. In germline, CDR1 is SNHLY, CDR2 FYNNEI. Trimming took 4 bases from V and 1 from J; bases not matched to a gene: 3. CDR3 length: 15 residues. The CDR3 reads CASSVERGGTDTQYF. The CDR3 region has the DNA TGTGCCAGCAGTGTAGAGCGGGGGGGCACAGATACGCAGTATTTT.

The V call is TRBV6-1, the J call TRBJ1-4; D unclear. Trimming removed 6 bases at V and 3 bases at J, with 14 bases between. Germline values: CDR1 MNHNS, CDR2 SASEGT. This CDR3 is 15 amino acids long. For the CDR3, the DNA is TGTGCCAGCAGCGACCCCGGGTTGCCTAATGAAAAACTGTTTTTT. Translation: CASSDPGLPNEKLFF.

J is TRBJ2-3 and V is TRBV5-1; tentatively, D is TRBD2 (6 bases). CDR1 and CDR2 (germline): SGHRS, YFSETQ. Trimming pared 4 bases from V and 2 bases from J, leaving 14 bases between. CDR3 length: 15 residues. CDR3 amino acids: CASSTGLSTTDTQYF. The CDR3 region has the DNA TGCGCCAGCAGCACCGGACTAAGTACCACAGATACGCAGTATTTT.

The chain combines TRBV28 with TRBJ1-2; 10 nucleotides agree with TRBD1. The CDR3 is 13 residues long. CDR1 and CDR2 (germline): MDHEN, SYDVKM. V was pared by 5 bases and J by 9 bases, with 6 bases of the junction left unmatched. The CDR3 region has the DNA TGTGCCAGCAGTAAGGGACAGGGGTTGAGCTACACCTTC. Its protein is CASSKGQGLSYTF.

The chain combines TRBV28 with TRBJ2-3; 7 nucleotides line up with TRBD2. The germline gives CDR1 MDHEN, CDR2 SYDVKM. Trimming cost V 5 bases and J 3 bases; bases outside gene matches: 8. The CDR3 loop spans 15 amino acids. For the CDR3, the DNA is TGTGCCAGCAGTCCACGACTAGCTAGAACAGATACGCAGTATTTT. Residues: CASSPRLARTDTQYF.

The chain links TRBV6-1 to TRBJ2-7; 8 positions agree with TRBD1. From germline, CDR1 is MNHNS and CDR2 SASEGT. Germline trimming cut 2 bases from V and 2 bases from J; bases unmatched to any gene: 8. The CDR3 loop spans 16 amino acids. This chain's CDR3 is CASSESQTGVTYEQYF. The CDR3 nucleotides are TGTGCCAGCAGTGAATCTCAGACAGGGGTTACCTACGAGCAGTACTTC.

The chain employs TRBV28 and TRBJ2-7, with D perhaps matching TRBD1 (5 bases). CDR1 is MDHEN and CDR2 is SYDVKM in the germline V gene. V was shortened by 8 bases and J by 1 base, with 18 bases between the two germline ends. CDR3 length equals 15 residues. The CDR3 DNA reads as TGTGCCAGCCAAGTTTGGGGCAGTTTATCCTACGAGCAGTACTTC. Translated, it gives CASQVWGSLSYEQYF. The full variable domain, with the rest looked up from reference TRBV28 and TRBJ2-7, is DVKVTQSSRYLVKRTGEKVFLECVQDMDHENMFWYRQDPGLGLRLIYFSYDVKMKEKGDIPEGYSVSREKKERFSLILESASTNQTSMYLCASQVWGSLSYEQYFGPGTRLTVT.

The chain couples TRBV5-8 to TRBJ1-1; D is unclear. From germline, CDR1 is SGHTS and CDR2 YDEGEE. The CDR3 extends over 17 amino acids. V shed 7 bases and J shed 3 bases, with 25 bases lying between them. The CDR3 here is CASLLPERSFADTEAFF. In DNA form, the CDR3 reads TGTGCCAGCCTCCTCCCGGAAAGGTCCTTCGCGGACACTGAAGCTTTCTTT.

V gene TRBV5-1 combines with J gene TRBJ2-5, with unresolved D. Per germline, CDR1 SGHRS and CDR2 YFSETQ. CDR3 length: 12 amino acids. The ends were cut back, 1 base at V and 5 bases at J, with 6 bases in the middle. The DNA of the CDR3 is TGCGCCAGCAGCTTGCCCGGGGAGACCCAGTACTTC. Its translation: CASSLPGETQYF. The variable domain in full, with the rest retrieved from reference TRBV5-1 and TRBJ2-5, is KAGVTQTPRYLIKTRGQQVTLSCSPISGHRSVSWYQQTPGQGLQFLFEYFSETQRNKGNFPGRFSGRQFSNSRSEMNVSTLELGDSALYLCASSLPGETQYFGPGTRLLVL.

This clone appeared a few times. CDR3: CASSHPRDRYAYEQYF. CDR3 bases: TGTGCCAGCAGCCATCCACGCGACAGGTACGCCTACGAGCAGTACTTC. The chain has TRBV4-2 and TRBJ2-7; weak D call: TRBD1 (6 bases). Germline values: CDR1 LGHNA, CDR2 YNFKEQ. The V and J ends lost 3 bases and 2 bases respectively, with 17 bases between them. The CDR3 loop spans 16 amino acids.

The chain carries TRBV4-1 and TRBJ1-2, with 10 bases lining up with TRBD1. J gave up 8 bases and V 6 bases, and 12 bases lay outside the gene matches. The germline gives CDR1 MGHRA, CDR2 YSYEKL. The CDR3 is 15 residues long. Written as DNA, the CDR3 is TGCGCCAGCAGGGTTTCGGGACAGGGGATTGGCGGCTACACCTTC. Residues: CASRVSGQGIGGYTF.

V gene TRBV7-9 combines with J gene TRBJ1-1, with D unclear. Germline CDR1 reads SEHNR; CDR2 reads FQNEAQ (reference sequence). The germline V and J ends were trimmed by 10 bases and 1 base, with 10 bases remaining between them. CDR3 size: 12 residues. The CDR3 reads CATGVKNTEAFF. Here the CDR3 DNA reads TGTGCCACCGGGGTGAAGAACACTGAAGCTTTCTTT. Complete variable domain (other parts from reference TRBV7-9 and TRBJ1-1): DTGVSQNPRHKITKRGQNVTFRCDPISEHNRLYWYRQTLGQGPEFLTYFQNEAQLEKSRLLSDRFSAERPKGSFSTLEIQRTEQGDSAMYLCATGVKNTEAFFGQGTRLTVV.

Only a few counts were recorded for this clone. This sequence joins TRBV5-4 and TRBJ2-1, with D perhaps matching TRBD2 (6 bases). The V end was cut by 4 bases, the J end by 1 base, with 12 bases between. Germline-derived CDR1 and CDR2 are SGHNT and YYREEE (reference sequence). The CDR3 totals 15 residues. CDR3 nucleotides: TGTGCCAGCAGCCACCCTAGCGCATCCTACAATGAGCAGTTCTTC. As protein: CASSHPSASYNEQFF.